This entry is about one T cell receptor beta chain. It lacks a known antigen. Nothing much larger sits one base from this clone, and base qualities are not available. The immunoSEQ Assay was the method used to sequence TCRbeta CDR3 regions. After extraction, genomic DNA underwent amplification by bias-controlled multiplex PCR, followed by high-throughput sequencing. The published analysis was carried out like this. Collapsing and filtering of sequences were performed to quantify the absolute abundance of each unique TCRbeta CDR3 region. Usable DNA was measured by amplifying reference genes present in all nucleated cells, and TCRbeta template counts were normalized to that usable DNA to estimate T cell fraction. Repertoire TCRs were annotated as SARS-CoV-2-specific by exact matching of V gene, CDR3 amino acid sequence and J gene to a known reactive TCR set. The reference SARS-CoV-2 TCR set came from MIRA and was filtered for enrichment in COVID-19-positive ImmuneCODE repertoires, removing public or cross-reactive TCRs. Based on the MIRA antigens, annotated TCRs were further analysed at the level of specific ORF or position within ORF. Depth was the summed frequency of annotated unique rearrangements, while breadth was defined as annotated unique rearrangements over total unique productive rearrangements. Two-sided Wilcoxon rank-sum tests were used to compare TCR breadth between groups. Held by TCRdb, this immuneACCESS table contains in-frame sequences only and omits some clones. Under half of the omission traces to an unresolved V gene where checked; the cause of the rest is unknown. V, J and clone size derive from that table, while D and trimming were established from the DNA sequence. The sample data list around 450,000 clones, and roughly 87% of these were observed just once. Over 1.5% of the sample is held by the ten biggest clonotypes.

From V the trimming removes 6 bases and from J it removes 4 bases, while the gene matches leave 2 bases of the junction unaccounted for. CDR1 and CDR2 are drawn from the germline V gene: MNHEY, SVGAGI. Its CDR3 holds 14 amino acids, cysteine through phenylalanine. Only the CDR3 part of the read is kept: 42 bases, read in frame from the first base. The sample belongs to a study of Ad26.COV2.S vaccination and SARS-CoV-2 variants (dated by TCRdb to the early 2020s). Study-level background: Donors in the vaccine arm were drawn from COV1001, a phase I-IIa trial of Ad26.COV2.S in healthy adults that was multicentre, randomized, double-blind and placebo-controlled. Ad26.COV2.S was administered intramuscularly at 5 x 10^10 or 1 x 10^11 viral particles, either as a single shot or as two shots given 56 days apart. Sequencing of the TCRbeta repertoire served to evaluate the specificity and breadth of SARS-CoV-2-reactive T cell receptors following Ad26.COV2.S vaccination. The TCR-sequenced set comprised around 30 samples: approximately 19 Ad26.COV2.S vaccine recipients, 5 placebo recipients and 8 SARS-CoV-2 convalescent individuals. Trial participants were randomized into five groups of five, in which low-dose or high-dose Ad26.COV2.S was given once or twice, or placebo was given on both occasions. Blinding of investigators to trial group allocation was maintained during experiments and outcome assessment. Study-wide conclusions, independent of this receptor: The authors noted that the TCR breadth and depth analyses may have underestimated total T cell responses. After vaccination, substantial breadth of spike-specific CD8+ and CD4+ T cell responses was reported. The study lacked the statistical power to compare responses across vaccine doses or regimens. Vaccine and placebo recipients had similar non-spike TCR breadth, a finding consistent with the vaccine containing only spike. Higher spike-specific TCR breadth was observed in Ad26.COV2.S recipients than in placebo recipients (P = 0.0014).

The treatment or condition label, read with the paper, signifies: some 20 received Ad26.COV2.S at low or high dose, single or two shots; about 5 received placebo; per-sample allocation not given. For vaccine and placebo recipients, the sequenced repertoires came from samples collected on day 63 after the first injection. Between 29 July and 7 August 2020, Cohort 1b enrolled 25 adults aged 18-55 years at one site in Boston, USA. As a vaccine, Ad26.COV2.S was a replication-incompetent adenovirus type 26 vector that expressed a prefusion-stabilized SARS-CoV-2 spike protein derived from the original Wuhan strain.

Recombination linked TRBV6-5 to TRBJ2-6; 8 of the junction bases match TRBD1. The origin of this receptor is a person between 18 and 65 years old who received the Ad26.COV2.S COVID-19 vaccine or a placebo. Material: peripheral blood, obtained in a trial of Ad26.COV2.S vaccine versus placebo. The DNA sequence reads TGTGCCAGCAGGGACAGGGTAGGGGCCAACGTCCTGACTTTC. Its product reads: CASRDRVGANVLTF.